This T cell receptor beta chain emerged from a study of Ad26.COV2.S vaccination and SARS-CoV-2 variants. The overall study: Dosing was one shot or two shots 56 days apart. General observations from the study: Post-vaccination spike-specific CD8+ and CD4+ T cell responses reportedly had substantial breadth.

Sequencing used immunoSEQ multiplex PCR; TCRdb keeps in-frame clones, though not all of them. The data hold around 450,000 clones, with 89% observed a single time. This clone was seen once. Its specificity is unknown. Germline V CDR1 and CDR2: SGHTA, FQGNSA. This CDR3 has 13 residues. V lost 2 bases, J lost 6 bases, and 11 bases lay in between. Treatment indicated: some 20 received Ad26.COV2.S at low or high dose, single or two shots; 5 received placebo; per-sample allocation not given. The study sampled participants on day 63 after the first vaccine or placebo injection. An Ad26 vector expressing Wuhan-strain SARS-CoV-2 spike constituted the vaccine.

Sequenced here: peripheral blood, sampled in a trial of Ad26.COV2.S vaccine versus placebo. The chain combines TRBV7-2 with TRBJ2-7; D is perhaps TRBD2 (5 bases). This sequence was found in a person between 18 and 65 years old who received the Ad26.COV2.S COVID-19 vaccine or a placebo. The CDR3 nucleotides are TGTGCCAGCAGCTTAATGGAAGGGAGCGAGCAGTACGTC. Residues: CASSLMEGSEQYV.